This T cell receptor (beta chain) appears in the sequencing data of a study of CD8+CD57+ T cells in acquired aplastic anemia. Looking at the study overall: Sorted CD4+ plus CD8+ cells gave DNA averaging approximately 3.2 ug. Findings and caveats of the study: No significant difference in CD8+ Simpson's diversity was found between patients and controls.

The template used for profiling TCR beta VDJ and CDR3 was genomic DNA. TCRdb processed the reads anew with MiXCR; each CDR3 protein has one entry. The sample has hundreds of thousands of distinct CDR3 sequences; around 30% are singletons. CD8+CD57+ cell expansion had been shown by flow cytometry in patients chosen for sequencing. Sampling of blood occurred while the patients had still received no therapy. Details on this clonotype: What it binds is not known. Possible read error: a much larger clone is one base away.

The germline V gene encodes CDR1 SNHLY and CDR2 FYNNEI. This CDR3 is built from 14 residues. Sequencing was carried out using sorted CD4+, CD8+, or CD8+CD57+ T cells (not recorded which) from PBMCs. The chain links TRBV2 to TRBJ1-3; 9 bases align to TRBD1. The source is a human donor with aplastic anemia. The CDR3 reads CAGRRQGEGNTIYF. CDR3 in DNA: TGTGCCGGCAGAAGACAGGGGGAAGGAAACACCATATATTTT.